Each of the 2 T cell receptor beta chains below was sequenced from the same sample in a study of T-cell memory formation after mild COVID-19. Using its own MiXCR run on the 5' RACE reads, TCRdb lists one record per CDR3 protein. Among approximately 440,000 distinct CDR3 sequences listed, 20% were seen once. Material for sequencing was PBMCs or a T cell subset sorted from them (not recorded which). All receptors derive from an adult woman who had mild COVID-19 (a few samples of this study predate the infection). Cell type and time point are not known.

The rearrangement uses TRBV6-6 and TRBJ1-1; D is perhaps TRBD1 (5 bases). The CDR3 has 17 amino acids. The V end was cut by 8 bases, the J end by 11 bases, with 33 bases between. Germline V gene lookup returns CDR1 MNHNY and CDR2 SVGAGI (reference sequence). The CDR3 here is CASRWSLQGVGQQVAFF. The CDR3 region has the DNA TGTGCCAGCCGCTGGAGCCTTCAGGGCGTGGGGCAACAAGTGGCTTTCTTT.

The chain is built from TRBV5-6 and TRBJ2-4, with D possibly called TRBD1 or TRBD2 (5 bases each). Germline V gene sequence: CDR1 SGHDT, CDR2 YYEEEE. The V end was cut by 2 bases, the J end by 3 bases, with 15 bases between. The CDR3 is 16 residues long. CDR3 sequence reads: CASSFPGRTGKNIQYF. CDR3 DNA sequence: TGTGCCAGCAGCTTCCCGGGACGAACGGGCAAAAACATTCAGTACTTC.